The 28 T cell receptor beta chains reported below all come from one sample, sequenced in a study of blood T cell repertoires in COVID-19. Profiling relied on immunoSEQ multiplex PCR, and the TCRdb table lists in-frame clones only, not all of them. The sample carries around 180,000 clones, under 90% recorded once. Sequencing used peripheral blood. The receptors derive from a person in their 70s with COVID-19, enrolled during active disease.

CDR3 in amino acids: CAWGGGRENTEAFF. CDR3 nucleotides: TGTGCCTGGGGAGGCGGTCGTGAGAACACTGAAGCTTTCTTT. This chain uses TRBV30 with TRBJ1-1; unclear D gene. The CDR3 sequence is 14 residues long. Trimming pared 5 bases from V and 1 base from J, leaving 14 bases between. Germline V CDR1 and CDR2: GTSNPN, SVGIG (reference sequence).

This clone was counted once. This chain joins TRBV25-1 and TRBJ1-1, with D maybe TRBD1 (5 bases). Trimming shortened V by 3 bases and J by 10 bases, and 12 bases separated the two germline ends. Germline CDR1 is MGHDK and CDR2 is SYGVNS. The length of the CDR3 is 12 residues. CDR3 loop: CASSESWGGAFF. The CDR3 DNA sequence: TGTGCCAGCAGTGAGTCCTGGGGGGGAGCTTTCTTT. Drawing the rest from reference TRBV25-1 and TRBJ1-1, the complete variable domain is EADIYQTPRYLVIGTGKKITLECSQTMGHDKMYWYQQDPGMELHLIHYSYGVNSTEKGDLSSESTVSRIRTEHFPLTLESARPSHTSQYLCASSESWGGAFFGQGTRLTVV.

The chain links TRBV6-6 to TRBJ2-1; a weak D match, TRBD1 (6 bases). V dropped 6 bases and J dropped 10 bases, with 16 bases sitting between them. The germline CDR1 and CDR2 sequences are MNHNY and SVGAGI (reference sequence). The CDR3 has 13 amino acids. The DNA of the CDR3 is TGTGCCAGCAGAACGAGGTCAGGGGAGGAGCAGTTCTTC. Its translation: CASRTRSGEEQFF.

The gene calls are TRBV3-1 (or the pseudogene TRBV3-2) and TRBJ2-7; D is perhaps TRBD1 (5 bases). CDR3 length equals 14 residues. Trimming took off 4 bases at V and 4 bases at J, with 14 bases between the two ends. CDR1 is LGHDT, CDR2 YNNKEL, per germline (reference sequence). The CDR3 coding sequence is TGTGCCAGCAGCCCATACGGTACAGGTTACGAGCAGTACTTC. Its translation: CASSPYGTGYEQYF.

V is TRBV7-2 and J is TRBJ2-2; perhaps TRBD1 as D (5 bases). This CDR3 has 16 residues. Trimming took off 2 bases at V and 6 bases at J, with 16 bases between the two ends. The germline gives CDR1 SGHTA, CDR2 FQGNSA. The CDR3 DNA reads as TGTGCCAGCAGCTTAAACGGGCCAGGGATTCCCGGGGAGCTGTTTTTT. This gives the protein CASSLNGPGIPGELFF.

The chain has TRBV5-1 and TRBJ1-4, with TRBD1 as a possible D gene (6 bases). The V gene's germline CDR1 is SGHRS and CDR2 YFSETQ. The CDR3 loop spans 16 amino acids. Trimming cost V 2 bases and J 2 bases, with 13 bases left between them. CDR3 loop: CASSFIPGETNEKLFF. Written as DNA, the CDR3 is TGCGCCAGCAGCTTCATCCCAGGGGAGACTAATGAAAAACTGTTTTTT.

This clone was seen only once. The rearrangement uses TRBV28 and TRBJ2-3; TRBD1 matches 8 bases. Germline assignment: CDR1 MDHEN and CDR2 SYDVKM. V shed 5 bases and J 4 bases; nucleotides not matched to a gene: 5. This CDR3 region has 14 residues. CDR3 in amino acids: CASSPPGGADTQYF. DNA of the CDR3: TGTGCCAGCAGTCCCCCAGGGGGCGCAGATACGCAGTATTTT.

The chain uses TRBV6-5 and TRBJ1-6, with D possibly being TRBD1 (5 bases). The CDR3 totals 15 residues. Trimming shortened V by 7 bases and J by 8 bases, and 18 bases separated the two germline ends. Germline lookup yields CDR1 MNHEY and CDR2 SVGAGI. CDR3 in amino acids: CASTLTRRGDSPLHF. In DNA, the CDR3 is TGTGCCAGCACCCTAACCCGGCGGGGGGATTCACCCCTCCACTTT.

The V and J genes are TRBV5-1 and TRBJ2-2, with D possibly matching TRBD1 (5 bases). The CDR3 extends over 14 amino acids. The V end lost 0 bases, the J end lost 6 bases, and 9 bases lay between the germline ends. Germline assignment: CDR1 SGHRS and CDR2 YFSETQ. The CDR3 region is CASSLEVGPGELFF. The CDR3 bases are TGCGCCAGCAGCTTGGAGGTGGGGCCCGGGGAGCTGTTTTTT.

The chain links TRBV12-3 or TRBV12-4 to TRBJ2-7, with 8 bases that match TRBD1. J gave up 7 bases and V 10 bases, and 9 bases lay outside the gene matches. The CDR3 has 12 amino acids. CDR3 loop: CATSTGQGEQYF. The CDR3 DNA follows: TGTGCCACCTCAACCGGACAGGGAGAGCAGTACTTC.

The chain recombines TRBV5-5 with TRBJ2-1; 9 nucleotides align to TRBD1. Germline lookup yields CDR1 SGHKS and CDR2 YYEKEE (reference sequence). The CDR3 loop spans 18 amino acids. The J segment lost 7 bases and the V segment lost 4 bases, leaving 18 bases of the junction unmatched. In DNA, the CDR3 is TGTGCCAGCAGCCTCAACCACCGGGACAGGGTAACGTTGAATGAGCAGTTCTTC. Its protein product is CASSLNHRDRVTLNEQFF.

The chain carries TRBV5-6 and TRBJ1-6; D uncertain. Trimming took 0 bases from V and 10 from J, leaving 14 bases between them. The CDR3 is 15 residues long. The germline gives CDR1 SGHDT, CDR2 YYEEEE. In nucleotides, the CDR3 is TGTGCCAGCAGCTTGGCGGCAGGCGTGGCCTCACCCCTCCACTTT. Its translation is CASSLAAGVASPLHF.

This rearrangement joins TRBV19 to TRBJ1-2; D possibly corresponds to TRBD1 (6 bases). Germline CDR1 and CDR2: LNHDA and SQIVND (reference sequence). CDR3 size: 12 residues. The V end was cut by 7 bases, the J end by 5 bases, with 11 bases between. CDR3 amino acids: CASTEGHYGYTF. Here the CDR3 DNA reads TGTGCCAGTACCGAGGGACATTATGGCTACACCTTC.

V usage is TRBV24-1 and J usage is TRBJ1-6; D remains unclear. CDR3 length: 17 amino acids. Germline CDR1 is KGHDR and CDR2 is SFDVKD. V was trimmed by 9 bases and J by 1 base, leaving 18 bases between them. As DNA, the CDR3 is TGTGCCACCCGCGCCTATAGCAAGGCATCCTATAATTCACCCCTCCACTTT. Protein: CATRAYSKASYNSPLHF.

This chain uses TRBV6-6 with TRBJ2-1; TRBD2 agrees at 10 bases. This CDR3 is 14 amino acids long. J lost 9 bases, V lost 7 bases, and 9 bases had no gene match. CDR1 and CDR2 from the germline V gene are MNHNY and SVGAGI (reference sequence). CDR3 nucleotides: TGTGCCAGCAAGAACCAGCGGGAGGGCCTTGAGCAGTTCTTC. Its translation is CASKNQREGLEQFF.

This clone was counted only a few times. V usage is TRBV5-1 and J usage is TRBJ1-1; D is possibly TRBD1 (5 bases). Deletions cut 4 bases from V and 1 base from J, with 11 bases between. The length of the CDR3 is 14 residues. In germline, CDR1 is SGHRS, CDR2 YFSETQ. The DNA for the CDR3 is TGCGCCAGCAGCCCGGACACCCAGAACACTGAAGCTTTCTTT. Encoded protein: CASSPDTQNTEAFF.

The chain joins TRBV5-6 to TRBJ1-6; D ambiguous. Germline CDR1 SGHDT, CDR2 YYEEEE. V lost 6 bases, J lost 9 bases, and 19 bases lay in between. The CDR3 extends over 15 amino acids. The CDR3 is CASTSLSTRSSPLHF. CDR3 in DNA: TGTGCCAGCACCTCTTTGAGCACTCGGAGTTCACCCCTCCACTTT.

The table lists this clone with a count of one. The chain employs TRBV5-4 and TRBJ2-1; 8 bases fit TRBD2. After removal of 0 bases from V and 3 bases from J, the junction contained 8 bases not matched to a gene. There are 17 residues in the CDR3. CDR1 and CDR2 from the germline V gene are SGHNT and YYREEE (reference sequence). This chain's CDR3 is CASSLGTSQGHYNEQFF. The CDR3 region has the DNA TGTGCCAGCAGCTTGGGGACTAGCCAGGGCCACTACAATGAGCAGTTCTTC.

The chain has TRBV29-1 and TRBJ2-4, with 10 positions matching TRBD1. The CDR3 loop spans 17 amino acids. The trim removed 4 bases at V and 3 bases at J, leaving 12 bases unmatched. Germline CDR1 SQVTM, CDR2 ANQGSEA. The CDR3 is CSVADGTGARVKNIQYF. DNA for the CDR3: TGCAGCGTTGCAGACGGGACAGGGGCCCGAGTCAAAAACATTCAGTACTTC.

This chain links TRBV11-3 with TRBJ2-5, with TRBD1 matching over 12 bases. Germline CDR1 and CDR2: SGHNT and YENEEA. The CDR3 sequence is 17 residues long. Unmatched junction bases numbered 11, after V lost 4 bases and J lost 5 bases. The CDR3 region has the DNA TGTGCCAGCAGCTCGATAACCGGGACAGGGGGCTCTGAGACCCAGTACTTC. The encoded protein is CASSSITGTGGSETQYF.

This clone was observed a handful of times. This sequence joins TRBV27 and TRBJ2-2; D remains unclear. V lost 6 bases, J lost 0 bases, and 11 bases lay in between. CDR1 is MNHEY, CDR2 SMNVEV, per germline (reference sequence). CDR3 length: 15 amino acids. The CDR3 nucleotides read TGTGCCAGCAGACTCTTTACAGCGAACACCGGGGAGCTGTTTTTT. Amino acid sequence: CASRLFTANTGELFF.

The chain carries TRBV5-5 and TRBJ1-1; D remains unclear. V was cut by 8 bases and J by 1 base, with 15 bases left in between. This CDR3 comprises 14 residues. Germline CDR1 reads SGHKS; CDR2 reads YYEKEE (reference sequence). The CDR3: CASLLRPGNTEAFF. CDR3 DNA: TGTGCCAGTCTTTTGCGTCCAGGGAACACTGAAGCTTTCTTT.

The chain joins TRBV7-2 to TRBJ2-1; D is perhaps TRBD1 (5 bases). V dropped 4 bases and J dropped 3 bases, with 19 bases sitting between them. Germline V gene sequence: CDR1 SGHTA, CDR2 FQGNSA. The length of the CDR3 is 17 residues. CDR3 protein: CASSSPGAGKYYNEQFF. CDR3 coding DNA: TGTGCCAGCAGCTCCCCCGGAGCAGGGAAATACTACAATGAGCAGTTCTTC.

The chain uses TRBV7-2 and TRBJ1-2, with TRBD1 as a possible D gene (6 bases). V lost 2 bases, J lost 6 bases, and 22 bases lay in between. Germline values: CDR1 SGHTA, CDR2 FQGNSA. This CDR3 contains 17 residues. CDR3 sequence reads: CASSLLGRTELTDGYTF. DNA for the CDR3: TGTGCCAGCAGCTTATTGGGCCGGACAGAGCTCACTGATGGCTACACCTTC.

The chain uses TRBV28 and TRBJ1-2; 7 bases are shared with TRBD1. J lost 7 bases, V lost 4 bases, and 18 bases had no gene match. This CDR3 is 17 amino acids long. Germline values: CDR1 MDHEN, CDR2 SYDVKM. CDR3 region: CASSSSYLNRGLFGYTF. DNA of the CDR3: TGTGCCAGCAGTTCATCCTACCTTAACAGGGGCCTCTTTGGCTACACCTTC.

V and J are TRBV11-2 and TRBJ2-2; possibly TRBD1 for D (5 bases). The V gene's germline CDR1 is SGHAT and CDR2 FQNNGV. This CDR3 is 15 amino acids long. V was cut by 1 base and J by 8 bases, with 14 bases left in between. CDR3 residues: CASSLGQGEVGELFF. The CDR3 coding sequence is TGTGCCAGCAGCTTAGGGCAGGGCGAGGTGGGGGAGCTGTTTTTT.

V and J are TRBV30 and TRBJ1-1; D gene unclear. The germline V gene encodes CDR1 GTSNPN and CDR2 SVGIG (reference sequence). The CDR3 runs 13 residues. Trimming pared 7 bases from V and 4 bases from J, leaving 16 bases between. CDR3 DNA sequence: TGTGCCTTCCGGAGGCCCTGGGGCACTGAAGCTTTCTTT. Protein: CAFRRPWGTEAFF.

This sequence joins TRBV6-5 and TRBJ2-2, with 7 positions matching TRBD1. J gave up 8 bases and V 6 bases, and 6 bases lay outside the gene matches. The CDR3 is 13 residues long. Germline CDR1 is MNHEY and CDR2 is SVGAGI. CDR3 nucleotides: TGTGCCAGCAGGACAGGGCATTGGGGGGAGCTGTTTTTT. Translated, it gives CASRTGHWGELFF.